Following are 20 T cell receptor beta chains from one sample sequenced in a study of tumor and adjacent non-tumor tissue in lung cancer (dated by TCRdb to the late 2010s). The receptor library was made with multiplex PCR. Sequencing instrument: Illumina HiSeq 2500. TCRbeta libraries were constructed through three rounds of nested PCR with primers (Table S4) according to protocols adapted from ARM-PCR. TCRdb itself trimmed the public reads at Q25 with fastp, ran MiXCR and retained productive beta chains. Rows are combined by CDR3 protein, so each entry shows the most common genes and DNA. The sample table lists about 110,000 distinct CDR3 sequences, over 75% of them with a count of one. 20% to 25% of the sample is taken by the ten largest. RNA was isolated from bulk unsorted tissue, and RNA quality was assessed with a NanoDrop ND-1000 and an Agilent 2100. Sequenced input: lung tumor tissue. All receptors come from a man in his 70s with non-small cell lung cancer.

Comment on this clonotype: The final CDR3 position lacks the conserved phenylalanine or tryptophan, pointing to a likely read error. The chain combines TRBV6-5 with TRBJ2-5; 7 bases match TRBD2. CDR3 size: 12 residues. The germline V gene encodes CDR1 MNHEY and CDR2 SVGAGI. The CDR3 nucleotides are TGTACCATCAGTTGGGGGGGAGAGACCCAGTACATC. As protein: CTISWGGETQYI.

This clonotype is a singleton in its sample. One junction end does not reproduce the germline sequence, and a read error may be involved. The DNA for the CDR3 is TGTGCCAGCAGCAAACCCGGACAGGGAGCTAACTATGGTTACACCTTC. Residues: CASSKPGQGANYGYTF. The chain couples TRBV6-5 to TRBJ1-2; TRBD1 matches at 8 bases. The CDR3 is 16 residues long. Germline values: CDR1 MNHEY, CDR2 SVGAGI.

The V gene is TRBV5-1, the J gene TRBJ1-1; D is uncertain. This CDR3 spans 15 amino acids. Germline loops: CDR1 SGHRS, CDR2 YFSETQ. Trimming left V 9 bases short and J 0 bases short, with 18 bases between. For the CDR3, the DNA is TGCGCCACTAGCTTGGTAGTTGGTTTGAACACTGAAGCTTTCTTT. This translates into CATSLVVGLNTEAFF.

This clonotype has a handful of counts. The junction and the germline gene differ at one end; a read error may be behind it. Here the CDR3 reads CVSSLVTSLYEQYF. For the CDR3, the DNA is TGTGTCAGCAGCTTAGTGACGTCTCTCTACGAGCAGTACTTC. The rearrangement joins TRBV11-2 to TRBJ2-7; D unresolved. The CDR3 spans 14 residues. CDR1 and CDR2 (germline): SGHAT, FQNNGV.

The chain has TRBV20-1 and TRBJ1-4; unclear D gene. Trimming left V 0 bases short and J 6 bases short, with 11 bases between. This CDR3 has 14 residues. Germline V gene data show CDR1 as DFQATT and CDR2 as SNEGSKA (reference sequence). The CDR3 coding sequence is TGCAGTGCTAGAGATCACTGGGAGGATGAAAAACTGTTTTTT. It encodes CSARDHWEDEKLFF.

As concerns this clonotype: The conserved phenylalanine or tryptophan is not found at the CDR3 terminus, so this likely reflects a read error. The limits of the CDR3 on the DNA are not certain, so only TCRdb's listed CDR3 is given. CDR3 sequence reads: CASSRIRDTGELFS. The chain links TRBV5-4 to TRBJ2-2. The CDR3 length is 14 residues, termini included. Germline CDR1 reads SGHNT; CDR2 reads YYREEE (reference sequence).

The V and J genes are TRBV11-2 and TRBJ2-2; 7 bases line up with TRBD1. The CDR3 runs 16 residues. The germline V gene encodes CDR1 SGHAT and CDR2 FQNNGV. Trimming cost V 1 base and J 13 bases; bases outside gene matches: 15. The CDR3 DNA is TGTGCCAGCAGCTTAGTGGGCACAGGGGTTGACTGGGGGCTGTTTTTT. Protein sequence: CASSLVGTGVDWGLFF. Full variable domain (rest looked up from reference TRBV11-2 and TRBJ2-2): EAGVAQSPRYKIIEKRQSVAFWCNPISGHATLYWYQQILGQGPKLLIQFQNNGVVDDSQLPKDRFSAERLKGVDSTLKIQPAKLEDSAVYLCASSLVGTGVDWGLFFGEGSRLTVL.

Note on this clonotype: A clone one base away is much larger, so this may be a read error. The V and J genes are TRBV20-1 and TRBJ1-5; 7 bases match TRBD1. This CDR3 region has 15 residues. CDR1 and CDR2 from the germline V gene are DFQATT and SNEGSKA (reference sequence). DNA for the CDR3: TGCAGTGCTAGGGCAGGGGGGGATAGCCATCAGCCCCAGCATTTT. Translated, it gives CSARAGGDSHQPQHF.

As for this clonotype: It is likely a read error, because the conserved phenylalanine at the end of the CDR3 is missing. V and J are TRBV11-2 and TRBJ2-7, with D possibly TRBD1 on 7 matching bases. The germline V and J ends were trimmed by 0 bases and 4 bases, with 13 bases remaining between them. The CDR3 consists of 15 residues. Per germline, CDR1 SGHAT and CDR2 FQNNGV. CDR3 sequence (DNA): TGTGCCAGCAGCTTAGAAGGAGGGGGCAGGTACGAGCAGTACCTC. Translated, it gives CASSLEGGGRYEQYL.

This clonotype was detected only once. The germline gene is not matched at one end of the junction; a read error may be the cause. The chain has TRBV6-1 and TRBJ1-6; D possibly corresponds to TRBD1 (5 bases). Germline-derived CDR1 and CDR2 are MNHNS and SASEGT. This CDR3 comprises 19 residues. The CDR3, as DNA: TGTGCCAGCTGTGAAGCAATGAGGGGAGCGGCCCAAAGTAATTCACCCCTCCACTTT. Encoded protein: CASCEAMRGAAQSNSPLHF.

For this clonotype: No conserved phenylalanine or tryptophan is present at the end of the CDR3, so a read error is the likely explanation. It is unclear where the CDR3 begins or ends on the DNA, so no DNA is shown, and the CDR3 is as TCRdb lists it. This chain links TRBV6-5 with TRBJ2-7. Germline CDR1 is MNHEY and CDR2 is SVGAGI. The CDR3 sequence runs 14 residues, both termini included. The CDR3 spells CASSFYWAGSEQYL.

The rearrangement uses TRBV4-3 and TRBJ2-1; the match to TRBD2 covers 8 bases. Trimming removed 4 bases from V and 4 bases from J; junction bases left unmatched: 12. Germline lookup yields CDR1 LGHNA and CDR2 YSLEER. The CDR3 extends over 17 amino acids. For the CDR3, the DNA is TGCGCCAGCAGCCGGGACCCAGCGGGAGCTCAATACAATGAGCAGTTCTTC. Protein product: CASSRDPAGAQYNEQFF.

Turning to this clonotype: A much larger clone lies a single base off, so this may be a read error. J is TRBJ1-2 and V is TRBV7-9, with TRBD1 matching 8 bases. Germline lookup yields CDR1 SEHNR and CDR2 FQNEAQ (reference sequence). The CDR3 totals 15 residues. The chain's CDR3 is CACSVKQGDNYSYTF. As DNA, the CDR3 is TGTGCCTGCAGCGTCAAACAGGGGGATAACTATAGCTACACCTTC. Supplemented by reference TRBV7-9 and TRBJ1-2, the full variable domain reads DTGVSQNPRHKITKRGQNVTFRCDPISEHNRLYWYRQTLGQGPEFLTYFQNEAQLEKSRLLSDRFSAERPKGSFSTLEIQRTEQGDSAMYLCACSVKQGDNYSYTFGSGTRLTVV.

The chain uses TRBV4-2 and TRBJ2-7; 11 nucleotides agree with TRBD2. The CDR3 spans 16 residues. V was clipped by 7 bases and J by 6 bases; unmatched bases: 14. Germline CDR1 reads LGHNA; CDR2 reads YNFKEQ. The DNA for the CDR3 is TGTGCCAGCACTCAAGGCACTAGCGGGAGTGGGAGCGAGCAGTACTTC. Translating gives CASTQGTSGSGSEQYF.

As concerns this clonotype: One end of the junction varies from germline; a read error may be responsible. The rearrangement links TRBV6-1 to TRBJ2-1; perhaps TRBD1 as D (5 bases). Per the germline V gene, CDR1 is MNHNS and CDR2 is SASEGT. This CDR3 is 16 amino acids long. As DNA, the CDR3 is TGTGTCAGCAGTGAATATGGACAAGCTGGCCACAATGAGCAGTTCTTC. Residues: CVSSEYGQAGHNEQFF.

A word on this clonotype: The CDR3 does not close with the conserved phenylalanine or tryptophan, likely indicating a read error. The genes are TRBV12-3 or TRBV12-4 and TRBJ2-5; 7 bases are a match to TRBD1. CDR3 length: 13 amino acids. Trimming removed 6 bases from V and 8 bases from J; junction bases left unmatched: 9. CDR3 sequence (DNA): TGTGCCAGCAGACCCGGACAGGACTCCACCCAGTACTCC. Its translation is CASRPGQDSTQYS.

As for this clonotype: The junction differs from germline at one of its ends, possibly a read error. V gene TRBV4-1 combines with J gene TRBJ2-1, with D perhaps given as TRBD1 or TRBD2 (6 bases each). The CDR3 sequence is 15 residues long. Germline V gene data show CDR1 as MGHRA and CDR2 as YSYEKL. CDR3 sequence reads: CASGQGGFDNSEQFF. The DNA for the CDR3 is TGCGCCAGCGGCCAAGGGGGGTTTGACAACAGTGAGCAGTTCTTC.

On this clonotype itself: The missing conserved phenylalanine or tryptophan at the end of this CDR3 makes a read error likely. This rearrangement joins TRBV6-2 or TRBV6-3 to TRBJ2-7, with D possibly matching TRBD1 (6 bases). The ends were cut back, 4 bases at V and 7 bases at J, with 26 bases in the middle. The germline CDR1 and CDR2 sequences are MNHEY and SVGEGT. The CDR3 is 17 amino acids. The CDR3: CASSFMGQIGSGDEQYL. The CDR3 nucleotides are TGTGCCAGCAGTTTTATGGGACAAATCGGTTCTGGCGATGAGCAGTACCTC.

This clonotype was seen only once. Relative to the germline gene, one junction end is altered; a read error may explain this. This chain joins TRBV6-5 and TRBJ1-1, with 9 bases aligning to TRBD1. The CDR3 runs to 15 residues. The V gene's germline CDR1 is MNHEY and CDR2 SVGAGI. In DNA, the CDR3 is TGTGTCAGTAGGACCGGGACAGGGTTGGTCACTGAAGCTCTCTTT. It codes for CVSRTGTGLVTEALF.

Many counts were recorded for this clonotype. This chain uses TRBV6-1 with TRBJ1-2; TRBD1 might be the D (6 bases). V shed 6 bases and J shed 3 bases, with 8 bases lying between them. The CDR3 sequence is 12 residues long. CDR1 and CDR2 (germline): MNHNS, SASEGT. CDR3 in amino acids: CASRHRDYGYTF. CDR3 nucleotide sequence: TGTGCCAGCAGACACAGGGACTATGGCTACACCTTC.